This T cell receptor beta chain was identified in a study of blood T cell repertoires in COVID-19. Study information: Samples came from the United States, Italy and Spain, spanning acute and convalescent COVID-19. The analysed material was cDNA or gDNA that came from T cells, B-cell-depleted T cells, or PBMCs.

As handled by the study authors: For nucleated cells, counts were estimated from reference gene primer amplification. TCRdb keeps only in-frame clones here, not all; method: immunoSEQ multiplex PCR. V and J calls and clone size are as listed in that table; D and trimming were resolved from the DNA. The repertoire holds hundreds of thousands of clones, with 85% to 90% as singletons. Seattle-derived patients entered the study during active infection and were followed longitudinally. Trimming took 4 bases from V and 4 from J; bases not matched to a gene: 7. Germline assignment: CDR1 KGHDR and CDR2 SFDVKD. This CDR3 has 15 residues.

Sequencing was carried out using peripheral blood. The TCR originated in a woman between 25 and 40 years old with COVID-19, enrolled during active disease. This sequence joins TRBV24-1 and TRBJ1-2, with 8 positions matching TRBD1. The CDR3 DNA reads TGTGCCACCAGTGACACACAGGGGGAGGTCTATGGCTACACCTTC. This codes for CATSDTQGEVYGYTF.